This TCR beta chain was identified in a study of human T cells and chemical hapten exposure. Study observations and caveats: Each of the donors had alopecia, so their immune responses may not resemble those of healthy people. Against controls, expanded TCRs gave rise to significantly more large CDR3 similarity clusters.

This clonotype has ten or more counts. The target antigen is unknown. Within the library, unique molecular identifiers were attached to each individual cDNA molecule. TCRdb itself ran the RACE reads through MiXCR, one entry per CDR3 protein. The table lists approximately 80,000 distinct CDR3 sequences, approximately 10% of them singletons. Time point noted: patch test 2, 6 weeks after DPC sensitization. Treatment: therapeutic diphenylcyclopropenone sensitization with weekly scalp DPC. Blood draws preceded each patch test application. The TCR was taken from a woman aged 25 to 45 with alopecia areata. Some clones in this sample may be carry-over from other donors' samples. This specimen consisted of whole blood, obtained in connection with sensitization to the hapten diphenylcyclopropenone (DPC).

CDR3 DNA: TGTGCCAGCAGCCACCGGGACCCGCGGGGAGATACGCAGTATTTT. Protein sequence: CASSHRDPRGDTQYF. This chain links TRBV6-5 with TRBJ2-3, with D perhaps matching TRBD2 (6 bases). Germline-derived CDR1 and CDR2 are MNHEY and SVGAGI. Trimming left V 6 bases short and J 5 bases short, with 18 bases between. The CDR3 consists of 15 residues.